This TCR beta chain was recorded in a study of OX40 agonist ivuxolimab in advanced cancers. Study-level information: Head and neck, renal cell, melanoma or hepatocellular carcinoma were the cancers that dose-escalation patients had. The study's findings and limits: Partial responders at 0.1-3.0 mg/kg had among the lowest clonal expansion. Relative to CD4+ cells, CD8+ T cells on average had more expanded clones. The CD4+ and CD8+ T cells in the blood had expanded clonally by week 6 at 0.1 to 3.0 mg/kg.

This table comes from immunoSEQ multiplex PCR, and its TCRdb copy is limited to in-frame clones, with some not included. This sample carries tens of thousands of clones, approximately 78% of them seen once, and the ten largest clones take more than 1.5%. Regarding this clone: What it binds is not known.

There are 15 residues in the CDR3. V was pared by 0 bases and J by 4 bases, with 11 bases between. Germline V gives CDR1 SGDLS, CDR2 YYNGEE. This TCR derives from an adult with an advanced solid tumor such as melanoma, head and neck, liver or kidney cancer. The material was CD4+ or CD8+ T cells sorted from blood, obtained in a trial of the OX40 agonist ivuxolimab. V usage is TRBV9 and J usage is TRBJ1-3; D might be TRBD1 (6 bases). The CDR3 protein is CASSVALGGGNTIYF. The CDR3 nucleotides read TGTGCCAGCAGCGTAGCTTTGGGGGGCGGAAACACCATATATTTT.